This entry lists 7 T cell receptor beta chains sequenced from one sample in a study of shared clonotypes between healthy human individuals (TCRdb year 2020). The library was produced with the immunoSEQ multiplex PCR assay. This is the immuneACCESS table as TCRdb keeps it, with only in-frame sequences that have V and J called. A part of the clones is gone; compared with another copy, unresolved V genes explain less than half, and the rest is unexplained. For this sample there are under 2.5 million clones; 85% to 95% appear just once. The ten biggest clones cover 0.37% of the sample. The source material was naive CD4+ T cells from PBMCs. Explained via the paper, the cell subset or site label denotes: CD45RA+ positively selected. Receptors were obtained from a man younger than 35 in good health. Some clones in this sample may be carry-over from other donors' samples.

This chain links TRBV7-9 with TRBJ1-1; D is perhaps TRBD1 (6 bases). The ends were cut back, 5 bases at V and 11 bases at J, with 18 bases in the middle. Germline assignment: CDR1 SEHNR and CDR2 FQNEAQ (reference sequence). This CDR3 comprises 13 residues. The CDR3 is CASSPVQGTTAFF. For the CDR3, the DNA is TGTGCCAGCAGCCCAGTACAGGGCACGACGGCTTTCTTT.

The chain carries TRBV19 and TRBJ1-5; D gene unclear. Trimming stripped 0 bases from V and 2 bases from J, with 17 bases between. The germline V gene encodes CDR1 LNHDA and CDR2 SQIVND (reference sequence). The CDR3 totals 18 residues. CDR3 bases: TGTGCCAGTAGTATAGATCTCTCACTGGCCCATGGCAATCAGCCCCAGCATTTT. It specifies CASSIDLSLAHGNQPQHF.

The rearrangement uses TRBV11-2 and TRBJ2-3; 7 bases map to TRBD2. Trimming cost V 6 bases and J 6 bases; bases outside gene matches: 9. This CDR3 has 14 residues. From germline, CDR1 is SGHAT and CDR2 FQNNGV. The CDR3 loop is CASRWSGISDTQYF. CDR3 DNA sequence: TGTGCCAGCAGGTGGAGCGGGATATCGGATACGCAGTATTTT.

This rearrangement joins TRBV5-4 to TRBJ2-5; 10 bases align to TRBD2. Germline CDR1 reads SGHNT; CDR2 reads YYREEE (reference sequence). The ends lost 7 bases at V and 3 bases at J; junction bases unmatched: 9. There are 15 residues in the CDR3. The DNA of the CDR3 is TGTGCCAGCCAGTTCGGCCTAGCGGGAGAAGAGACCCAGTACTTC. Its protein is CASQFGLAGEETQYF.

The V gene is TRBV25-1, the J gene TRBJ1-2; D not certain. Per the germline V gene, CDR1 is MGHDK and CDR2 is SYGVNS. V was shortened by 2 bases and J by 4 bases, with 14 bases between the two germline ends. This CDR3 is 15 amino acids long. The DNA for the CDR3 is TGTGCCAGCAGTGAACCGGGCGGTACCTCCTATGGCTACACCTTC. Amino acid sequence: CASSEPGGTSYGYTF.

This rearrangement joins TRBV7-2 to TRBJ2-2, with D unresolved. Trimming pared 2 bases from V and 2 bases from J, leaving 12 bases between. This CDR3 region has 16 residues. Germline V gene lookup returns CDR1 SGHTA and CDR2 FQGNSA. The CDR3 sequence is CASSLSGLHNTGELFF. CDR3 nucleotides: TGTGCCAGCAGCTTATCGGGTCTACACAACACCGGGGAGCTGTTTTTT.

This clone was detected a few times. The chain links TRBV30 to TRBJ1-1; D is ambiguous. CDR1 and CDR2 from the germline V gene are GTSNPN and SVGIG (reference sequence). The V end was cut by 3 bases, the J end by 5 bases, with 19 bases between. CDR3 length: 15 residues. The CDR3 loop is CAWSQSPTGWTEAFF. CDR3 sequence (DNA): TGTGCCTGGAGCCAATCCCCCACGGGGTGGACTGAAGCTTTCTTT.